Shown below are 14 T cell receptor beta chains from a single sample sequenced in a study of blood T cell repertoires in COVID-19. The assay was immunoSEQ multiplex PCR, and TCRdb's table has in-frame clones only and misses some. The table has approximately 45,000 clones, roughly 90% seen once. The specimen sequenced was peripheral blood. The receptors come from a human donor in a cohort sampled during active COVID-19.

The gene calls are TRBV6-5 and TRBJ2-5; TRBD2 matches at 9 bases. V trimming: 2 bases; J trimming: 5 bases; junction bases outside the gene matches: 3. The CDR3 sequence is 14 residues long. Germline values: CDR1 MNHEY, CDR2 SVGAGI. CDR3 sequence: CASSYSGGPETQYF. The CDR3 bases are TGTGCCAGCAGTTACAGCGGGGGGCCCGAGACCCAGTACTTC.

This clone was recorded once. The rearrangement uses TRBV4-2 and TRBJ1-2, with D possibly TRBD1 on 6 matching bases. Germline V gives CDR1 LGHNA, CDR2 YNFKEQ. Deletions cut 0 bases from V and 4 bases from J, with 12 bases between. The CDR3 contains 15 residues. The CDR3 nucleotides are TGTGCCAGCAGCCAAGAACAGGGAACGGGCTATGGCTACACCTTC. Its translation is CASSQEQGTGYGYTF.

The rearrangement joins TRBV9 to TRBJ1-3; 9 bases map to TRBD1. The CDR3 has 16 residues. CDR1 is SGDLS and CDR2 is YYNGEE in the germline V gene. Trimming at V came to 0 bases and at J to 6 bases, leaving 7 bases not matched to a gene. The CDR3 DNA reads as TGTGCCAGCAGCGTAGAGGTGGGGGACAGGGTAAACACCATATATTTT. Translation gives CASSVEVGDRVNTIYF.

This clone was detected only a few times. The CDR3 region has the DNA TGTGCCAGCACCCCGGACAGCTTCTATGGCTACACCTTC. Its protein product is CASTPDSFYGYTF. The V gene is TRBV7-9, the J gene TRBJ1-2; weak D call: TRBD1 (6 bases). Germline assignment: CDR1 SEHNR and CDR2 FQNEAQ (reference sequence). The V and J ends lost 7 bases and 4 bases respectively, with 13 bases between them. The CDR3 spans 13 residues.

The CDR3 spells CATSRPAGYTEAFF. CDR3 nucleotide sequence: TGTGCCACCAGCAGACCAGCAGGGTACACTGAAGCTTTCTTT. This chain links TRBV15 with TRBJ1-1, with D tentatively TRBD1 (5 bases). V dropped 2 bases and J dropped 3 bases, with 10 bases sitting between them. CDR1 is LNHNV, CDR2 YYDKDF, per germline (reference sequence). The CDR3 extends over 14 amino acids.

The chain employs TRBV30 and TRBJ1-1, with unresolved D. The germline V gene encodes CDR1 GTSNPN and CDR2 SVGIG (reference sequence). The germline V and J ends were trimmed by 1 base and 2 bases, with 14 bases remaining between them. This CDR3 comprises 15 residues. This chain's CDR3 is CAWSGPDLANTEAFF. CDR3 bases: TGTGCCTGGAGTGGGCCCGACTTGGCAAACACTGAAGCTTTCTTT.

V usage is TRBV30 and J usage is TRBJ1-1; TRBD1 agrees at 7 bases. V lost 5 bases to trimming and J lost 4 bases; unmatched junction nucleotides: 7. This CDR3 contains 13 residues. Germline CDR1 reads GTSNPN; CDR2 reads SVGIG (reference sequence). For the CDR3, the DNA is TGTGCCTGGGAGGGGGCTGGAGCCACTGAAGCTTTCTTT. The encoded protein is CAWEGAGATEAFF. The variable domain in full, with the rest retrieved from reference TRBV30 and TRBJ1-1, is SQTIHQWPATLVQPVGSPLSLECTVEGTSNPNLYWYRQAAGRGLQLLFYSVGIGQISSEVPQNLSASRPQDRQFILSSKKLLLSDSGFYLCAWEGAGATEAFFGQGTRLTVV.

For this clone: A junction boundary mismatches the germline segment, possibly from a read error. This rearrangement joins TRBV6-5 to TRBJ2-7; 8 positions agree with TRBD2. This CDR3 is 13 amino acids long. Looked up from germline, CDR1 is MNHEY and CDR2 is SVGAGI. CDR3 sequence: CASSGPGGDGMNF. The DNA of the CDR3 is TGTGCCAGCAGCGGCCCGGGGGGGGACGGAATGAACTTC.

CDR3 loop: CAISESPSGDNEQFF. The CDR3 DNA follows: TGTGCCATCAGTGAGTCCCCGAGCGGGGACAATGAGCAGTTCTTC. The chain uses TRBV10-3 and TRBJ2-1; 7 nucleotides agree with TRBD2. CDR3 length: 15 amino acids. V gave up 0 bases and J gave up 5 bases; unmatched junction bases: 4. CDR1 and CDR2 (germline): ENHRY, SYGVKD.

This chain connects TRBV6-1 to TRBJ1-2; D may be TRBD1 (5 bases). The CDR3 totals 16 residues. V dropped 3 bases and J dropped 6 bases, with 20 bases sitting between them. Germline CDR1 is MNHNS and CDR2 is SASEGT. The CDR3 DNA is TGTGCCAGCAGTGAGGCGACAGTAGTGACGGGGGATGGCTACACCTTC. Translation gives CASSEATVVTGDGYTF.

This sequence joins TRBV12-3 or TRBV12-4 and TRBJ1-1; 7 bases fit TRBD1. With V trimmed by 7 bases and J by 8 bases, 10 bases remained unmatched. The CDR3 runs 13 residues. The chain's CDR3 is CASTQLRGREAFF. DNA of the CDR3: TGTGCCAGCACCCAGCTTAGGGGGCGCGAAGCTTTCTTT.

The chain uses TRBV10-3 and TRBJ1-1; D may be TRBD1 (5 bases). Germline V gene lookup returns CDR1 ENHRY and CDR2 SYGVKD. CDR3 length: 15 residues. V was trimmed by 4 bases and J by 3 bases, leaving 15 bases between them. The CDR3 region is CAISGLEQGDTEAFF. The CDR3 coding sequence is TGTGCCATCAGTGGGTTAGAGCAAGGGGACACTGAAGCTTTCTTT.

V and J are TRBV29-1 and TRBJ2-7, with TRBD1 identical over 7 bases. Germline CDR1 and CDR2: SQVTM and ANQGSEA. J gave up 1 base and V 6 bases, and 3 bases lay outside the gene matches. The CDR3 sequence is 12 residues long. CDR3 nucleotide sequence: TGCAGCGTGACAGGGCTTTCCTACGAGCAGTACTTC. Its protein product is CSVTGLSYEQYF.

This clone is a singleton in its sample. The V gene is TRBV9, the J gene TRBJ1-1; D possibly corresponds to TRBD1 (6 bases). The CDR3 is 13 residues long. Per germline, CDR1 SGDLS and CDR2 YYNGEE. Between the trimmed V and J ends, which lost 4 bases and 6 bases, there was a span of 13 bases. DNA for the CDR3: TGTGCCAGCAGCCAGGGGAGGGCAGCTGAAGCTTTCTTT. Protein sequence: CASSQGRAAEAFF.